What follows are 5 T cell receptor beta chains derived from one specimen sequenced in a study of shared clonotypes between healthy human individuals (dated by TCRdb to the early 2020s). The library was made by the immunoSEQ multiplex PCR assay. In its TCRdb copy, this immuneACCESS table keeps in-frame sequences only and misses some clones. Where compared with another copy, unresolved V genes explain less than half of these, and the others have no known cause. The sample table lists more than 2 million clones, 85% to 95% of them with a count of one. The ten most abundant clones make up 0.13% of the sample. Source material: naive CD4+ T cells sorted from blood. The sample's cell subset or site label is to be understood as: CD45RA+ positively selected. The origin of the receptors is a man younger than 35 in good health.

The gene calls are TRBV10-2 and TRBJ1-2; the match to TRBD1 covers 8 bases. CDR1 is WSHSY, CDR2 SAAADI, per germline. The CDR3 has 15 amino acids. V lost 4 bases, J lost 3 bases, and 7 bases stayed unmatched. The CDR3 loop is CASSGRGQAHYGYTF. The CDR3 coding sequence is TGCGCCAGCAGTGGAAGGGGACAGGCACACTATGGCTACACCTTC.

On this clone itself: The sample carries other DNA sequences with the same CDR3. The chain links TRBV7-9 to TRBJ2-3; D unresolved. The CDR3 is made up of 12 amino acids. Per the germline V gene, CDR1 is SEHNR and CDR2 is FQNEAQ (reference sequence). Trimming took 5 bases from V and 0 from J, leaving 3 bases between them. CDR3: CASSTSTDTQYF. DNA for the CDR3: TGTGCCAGCAGCACTAGCACAGATACGCAGTATTTT. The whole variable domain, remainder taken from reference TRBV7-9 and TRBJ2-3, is DTGVSQNPRHKITKRGQNVTFRCDPISEHNRLYWYRQTLGQGPEFLTYFQNEAQLEKSRLLSDRFSAERPKGSFSTLEIQRTEQGDSAMYLCASSTSTDTQYFGPGTRLTVL.

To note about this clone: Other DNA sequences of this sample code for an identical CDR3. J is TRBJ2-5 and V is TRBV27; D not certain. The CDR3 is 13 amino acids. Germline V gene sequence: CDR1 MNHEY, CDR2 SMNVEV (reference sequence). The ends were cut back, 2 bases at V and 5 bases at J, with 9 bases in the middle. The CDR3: CASSLIDGETQYF. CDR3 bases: TGTGCCAGCAGTTTAATCGACGGGGAGACCCAGTACTTC.

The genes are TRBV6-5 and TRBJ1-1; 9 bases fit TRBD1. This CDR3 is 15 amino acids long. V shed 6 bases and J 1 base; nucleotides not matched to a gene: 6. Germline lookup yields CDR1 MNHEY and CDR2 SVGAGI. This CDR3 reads CASRRETGGNTEAFF. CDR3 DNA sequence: TGTGCCAGCAGGAGAGAGACAGGGGGGAACACTGAAGCTTTCTTT.

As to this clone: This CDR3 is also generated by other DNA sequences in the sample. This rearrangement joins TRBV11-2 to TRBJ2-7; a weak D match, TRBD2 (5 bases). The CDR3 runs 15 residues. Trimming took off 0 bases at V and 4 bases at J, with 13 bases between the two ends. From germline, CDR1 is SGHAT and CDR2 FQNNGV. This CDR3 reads CASSLEEGVVYEQYF. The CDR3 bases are TGTGCCAGCAGCTTAGAAGAGGGAGTCGTTTACGAGCAGTACTTC.